This TCR beta chain came from a study of blood T cell repertoires in COVID-19. The wider study: Sample material is recorded as cDNA or gDNA derived from T cells, B-cell-depleted T cells, or PBMCs.

This CDR3 has 14 residues. Per germline, CDR1 LNHNV and CDR2 YYDKDF (reference sequence). J was trimmed by 3 bases and V by 6 bases; bases with no gene match: 7. In the original analysis: Estimates of nucleated cell counts were drawn from the amplification of reference gene primers. Sequencing was performed with immunoSEQ multiplex PCR; in TCRdb, only in-frame clones are kept and a portion is missing. The DNA gave D and trimming, while V, J and clone size come from that table. The table lists fewer than 300,000 clones, approximately 85% of them singletons. Sequencing input: peripheral blood. This clonotype was obtained from a man in his forties or fifties with active or convalescent COVID-19. The chain uses TRBV15 and TRBJ2-5, with 7 nucleotides matching TRBD1. CDR3 sequence: CATRQLGQEETQYF. The CDR3 DNA is TGTGCCACCAGACAACTCGGACAGGAAGAGACCCAGTACTTC.